Below, one T cell receptor beta chain is given with its context. The antigen remains undetermined. TCRdb's table, derived via immunoSEQ multiplex PCR, lists solely in-frame clones and lacks some. The sample lists 150,000 to 200,000 clones, roughly 91% occurring once. The sample is drawn from a study of cytomegalovirus exposure and HLA in healthy donors. General study points: CMV antigen specificity was confirmed in vitro for three CMV-associated chains.

Separate from the approximately 670-subject first cohort, the 120-subject validation cohort was the one that the donors belonged to. The V segment lost 6 bases and the J segment 2 bases; nucleotides outside the gene matches: 10. The CDR3 runs to 16 residues. Per the germline V gene, CDR1 is MDHEN and CDR2 is SYDVKM. The specimen was PBMCs. The receptor was derived from a young woman in good health and CMV-seropositive. The gene calls are TRBV28 and TRBJ2-5; 9 nucleotides line up with TRBD1. Written as DNA, the CDR3 is TGTGCCAGCAGACCGGCCACAGGGACAGGGCAAGAGACCCAGTACTTC. As protein: CASRPATGTGQETQYF.